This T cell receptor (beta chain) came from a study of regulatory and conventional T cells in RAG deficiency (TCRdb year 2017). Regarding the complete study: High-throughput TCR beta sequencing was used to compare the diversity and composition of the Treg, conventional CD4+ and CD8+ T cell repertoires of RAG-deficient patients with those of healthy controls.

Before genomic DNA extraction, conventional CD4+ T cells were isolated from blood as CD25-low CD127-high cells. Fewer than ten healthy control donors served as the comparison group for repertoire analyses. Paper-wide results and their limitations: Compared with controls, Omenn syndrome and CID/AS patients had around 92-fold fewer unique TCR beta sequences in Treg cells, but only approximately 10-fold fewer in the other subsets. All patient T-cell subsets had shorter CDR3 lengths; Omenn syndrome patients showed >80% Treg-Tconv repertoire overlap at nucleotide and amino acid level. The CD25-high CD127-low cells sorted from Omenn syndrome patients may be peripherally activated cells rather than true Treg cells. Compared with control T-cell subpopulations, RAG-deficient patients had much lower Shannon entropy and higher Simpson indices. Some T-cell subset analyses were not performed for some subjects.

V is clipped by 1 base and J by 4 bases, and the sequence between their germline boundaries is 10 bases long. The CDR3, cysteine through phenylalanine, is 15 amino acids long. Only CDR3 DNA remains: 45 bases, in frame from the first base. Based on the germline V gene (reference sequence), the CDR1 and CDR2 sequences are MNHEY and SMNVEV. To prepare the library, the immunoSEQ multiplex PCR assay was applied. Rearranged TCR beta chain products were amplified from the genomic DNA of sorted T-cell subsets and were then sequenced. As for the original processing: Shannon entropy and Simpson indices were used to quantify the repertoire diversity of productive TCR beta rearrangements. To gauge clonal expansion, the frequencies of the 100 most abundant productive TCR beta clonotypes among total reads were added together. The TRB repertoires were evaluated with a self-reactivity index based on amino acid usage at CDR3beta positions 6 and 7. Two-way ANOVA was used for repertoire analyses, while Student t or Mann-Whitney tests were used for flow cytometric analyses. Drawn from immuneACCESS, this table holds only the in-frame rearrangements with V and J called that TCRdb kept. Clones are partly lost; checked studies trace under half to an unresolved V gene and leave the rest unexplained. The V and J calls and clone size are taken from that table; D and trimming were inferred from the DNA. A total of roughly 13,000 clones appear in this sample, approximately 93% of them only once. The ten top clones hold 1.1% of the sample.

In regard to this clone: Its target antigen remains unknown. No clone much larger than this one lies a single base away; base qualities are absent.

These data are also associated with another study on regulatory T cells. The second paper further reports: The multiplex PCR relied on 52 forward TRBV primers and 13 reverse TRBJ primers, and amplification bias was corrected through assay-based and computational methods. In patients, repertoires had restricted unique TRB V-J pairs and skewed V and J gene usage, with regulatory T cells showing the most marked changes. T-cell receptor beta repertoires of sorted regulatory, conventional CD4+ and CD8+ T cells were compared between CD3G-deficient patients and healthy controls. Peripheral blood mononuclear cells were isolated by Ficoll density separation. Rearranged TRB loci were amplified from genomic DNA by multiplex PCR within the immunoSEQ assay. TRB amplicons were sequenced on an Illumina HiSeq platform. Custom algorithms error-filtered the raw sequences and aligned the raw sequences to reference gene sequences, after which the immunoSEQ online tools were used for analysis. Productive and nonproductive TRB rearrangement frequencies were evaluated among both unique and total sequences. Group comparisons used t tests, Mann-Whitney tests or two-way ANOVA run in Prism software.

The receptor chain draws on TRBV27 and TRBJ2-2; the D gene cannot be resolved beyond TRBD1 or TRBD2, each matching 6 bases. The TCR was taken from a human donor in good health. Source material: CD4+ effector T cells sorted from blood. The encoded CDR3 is CASSLFGGGTGELFF. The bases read TGTGCCAGCAGTTTATTCGGGGGCGGCACCGGGGAGCTGTTTTTT.